This paragraph reports one TCR beta chain. What it binds is not known. Vbeta (60) and Jbeta (13) primers were used in the PCR. Here immunoSEQ multiplex PCR was the method, and the copy in TCRdb shows in-frame clones only, minus some. Across about 120,000 clones, the top ten clones capture 3% to 4.5% of the sample. The CDR3 runs to 15 residues. In germline, CDR1 is MNHNS, CDR2 SASEGT. The trim removed 4 bases at V and 1 base at J, leaving 6 bases unmatched. These data originate in a study of cytomegalovirus exposure and HLA in healthy donors. Study-wide findings and caveats: Confirmation was obtained in vitro that a few CMV-associated chains are specific for CMV antigens.

This clonotype originated in a man younger than 35 in good health and CMV-seronegative. The chain links TRBV6-1 to TRBJ1-1; 7 nucleotides match TRBD1. Specimen: PBMCs. The CDR3 reads CASSARQGQNTEAFF. CDR3 bases: TGTGCCAGCAGTGCGAGACAGGGACAGAACACTGAAGCTTTCTTT.